Listed below are T cell receptor beta chains from one sample, sequenced in a study of blood T cell repertoires in COVID-19. Profiled with immunoSEQ multiplex PCR; TCRdb holds only in-frame clones, not every one. The repertoire holds 130,000 to 150,000 clones, around 84% seen once, with about 5.8% in the top ten. The sample was PBMCs or T cells enriched from blood (not recorded which). These receptors all come from a woman aged 45 to 65 who had been exposed to COVID-19. CDR3s include the opening cysteine and the closing phenylalanine or tryptophan. The D gene is left open where the match is weak. The listing skips clone size in some rows; elsewhere it reads once, few, many or a size class.

size	V	J	D	DNA	CDR3
.	TRBV5-4	TRBJ1-2	TRBD1	TGTGCCAGCAGCAGAAGACAGGGGACTGGCTACACCTTC	CASSRRQGTGYTF
.	TRBV7-2	TRBJ2-7	.	TGTGCCAGCAGCCCTGGACTGGATACCTACGAGCAGTACTTC	CASSPGLDTYEQYF
.	TRBV12-3/TRBV12-4	TRBJ2-3	.	TGTGCCAGCAGCCCCGGGGCAGATACGCAGTATTTT	CASSPGADTQYF
.	TRBV5-1	TRBJ2-2	TRBD2	TGCGCCAGCAGCTTGGGACTAGCTGGCACCGGGGAGCTGTTTTTT	CASSLGLAGTGELFF
.	TRBV27	TRBJ1-5	.	TGTGCCAGCAGTTTATCGCGAGGCGGAGGCAATCAGCCCCAGCATTTT	CASSLSRGGGNQPQHF
once	TRBV10-3	TRBJ2-7	.	TGTGCCATCAGTTACCTAAGGAGCTCCTACGAGCAGTACTTC	CAISYLRSSYEQYF
.	TRBV11-3	TRBJ2-2	.	TGTGCCAGCAGCTTACGTGGCGGGGTAAACACCGGGGAGCTGTTTTTT	CASSLRGGVNTGELFF
.	TRBV18	TRBJ2-1	TRBD1	TGTGCCAGCTCACCAATTGCCGGGACAGCCTACAATGAGCAGTTCTTC	CASSPIAGTAYNEQFF
.	TRBV5-6	TRBJ2-7	TRBD1	TGTGCCAGCAGCCCGGGACAGGGCACGAGAGAGTACTTC	CASSPGQGTREYF
.	TRBV4-3	TRBJ2-1	TRBD2	TGCGCCAGCAGCCTCCTTGGGCTAGCGGGGAGGGGCAATGAGCAGTTCTTC	CASSLLGLAGRGNEQFF
few	TRBV19	TRBJ2-1	TRBD2	TGTGCCAGTAGTCTCCTTACTAGCGGGGGTTATGAGCAGTTCTTC	CASSLLTSGGYEQFF
.	TRBV5-4	TRBJ2-5	TRBD2	TGTGCCAGCAGCCTGGGACTAGCGGGGATACAAGAGACCCAGTACTTC	CASSLGLAGIQETQYF
.	TRBV30	TRBJ2-1	.	TGTGCCTGGAGTGCTCGGTACCCCTCTTCTTTCGAGCAGTTCTTC	CAWSARYPSSFEQFF
.	TRBV5-4	TRBJ2-7	.	TGTGCCAGCAGCTTACGGCGGAGCTCCTACGAGCAGTACTTC	CASSLRRSSYEQYF
.	TRBV19	TRBJ1-1	.	TGTGCCAGTAGTATAGTCGCGGACAGAGGAGCTTTCTTT	CASSIVADRGAFF
.	TRBV18	TRBJ1-4	.	TGTGCCAGCTCACCATCAAGAGTAAAACTGTTTTTT	CASSPSRVKLFF
.	TRBV19	TRBJ1-1	TRBD1	TGTGCCAGTAGTATCCTCCGGGACAGTGAAGCTTTCTTT	CASSILRDSEAFF
.	TRBV11-3	TRBJ1-1	.	TGTGCCAGCAGCTTTAGACTAAACACTGAAGCTTTCTTT	CASSFRLNTEAFF
.	TRBV6-1	TRBJ1-2	.	TGTGCCAGCAGTGAAGCACGGAAATTGGGACTTGGCTACACCTTC	CASSEARKLGLGYTF
.	TRBV18	TRBJ2-3	TRBD1	TGTGCCAGCTCACCGCAAAAGGGGGCCTCATGGGATACGCAGTATTTT	CASSPQKGASWDTQYF
.	TRBV9	TRBJ2-1	.	TGTGCCAGCAGCCACGCCTTGGGGGGCAATGAGCAGTTCTTC	CASSHALGGNEQFF
.	TRBV5-1	TRBJ2-1	.	TGCGCCAGCAGCCCTGACTCAACCTCCTACAATGAGCAGTTCTTC	CASSPDSTSYNEQFF
.	TRBV27	TRBJ2-7	TRBD2	TGTGCCAGCAGTTTAGGGACTAGCGGGAGGGTCCCCTACGAGCAGTACTTC	CASSLGTSGRVPYEQYF
.	TRBV14	TRBJ2-3	.	TGTGCCAGCAGCCAAGTACGCGGAGCAGATACGCAGTATTTT	CASSQVRGADTQYF
.	TRBV7-2	TRBJ1-5	.	TGTGCCAGCAGCTTATACACTAGTCAGCCCCAGCATTTT	CASSLYTSQPQHF
few	TRBV5-1	TRBJ1-3	.	TGCGCCAGCAGCTCCGCGGGTATTGGAAACACCATATATTTT	CASSSAGIGNTIYF
.	TRBV10-1	TRBJ2-2	.	TGCGCCAGCAGTGAAGCCCAGGGGCGGGCCGGGGAGCTGTTTTTT	CASSEAQGRAGELFF
.	TRBV9	TRBJ1-2	TRBD1	TGTGCCAGCAGCGCAGGGACAGGGGGACTCTATGGCTACACCTTC	CASSAGTGGLYGYTF
.	TRBV29-1	TRBJ2-7	TRBD2	TGCAGCGCCTCAAGGCTAGCGGGGTTTAGAGAGCAGTACTTC	CSASRLAGFREQYF
.	TRBV21-1	TRBJ2-3	.	TGTGCCAGCAGCAAAGGTTGGCGGGGGGTTATCACAGATACGCAGTATTTT	CASSKGWRGVITDTQYF
.	TRBV4-3	TRBJ2-7	TRBD2	TGCGCCAGCAGCCCGCGGCTAGCGGCATACGAGCAGTACTTC	CASSPRLAAYEQYF
.	TRBV19	TRBJ2-3	.	TGTGCCAGTAGTATCGGACTGGGCACAGATACGCAGTATTTT	CASSIGLGTDTQYF
.	TRBV12-3/TRBV12-4	TRBJ2-5	.	TGTGCCAGCAGTCTCGGTGGGACCCAGTACTTC	CASSLGGTQYF
.	TRBV7-9	TRBJ1-6	.	TGTGCCAGCAGCTTAGCCGGGGGATCACCCCTCCACTTT	CASSLAGGSPLHF
.	TRBV6-1	TRBJ1-1	.	TGTGCCAGCAGTGAAGCCTACCAGGGCGACACTGAAGCTTTCTTT	CASSEAYQGDTEAFF
.	TRBV19	TRBJ2-1	.	TGTGCCAGTAGTGTCATTAGCTCCTACAATGAGCAGTTCTTC	CASSVISSYNEQFF